The 17 T cell receptor beta chains below all came from one sample that was sequenced in a study of blood T cells in healthy people across ages. Sample-barcoded 5' priming and a J-beta primer mix drove a second PCR of about 6 to 12 cycles. In TCRdb, the 5' RACE reads were re-called with MiXCR into one record per CDR3 protein. The repertoire holds some 1.4 million distinct CDR3 sequences, around 39% seen once, with 7% to 9.5% in the top ten. The sample taken for sequencing was blood. The receptors here all came from a woman in her late teens or twenties in good health.

The rearrangement uses TRBV14 and TRBJ1-2, with 7 nucleotides matching TRBD1. V trimming: 5 bases; J trimming: 3 bases; junction bases outside the gene matches: 9. The CDR3 has 15 residues. Germline loops: CDR1 SGHDN, CDR2 FVKESK. For the CDR3, the DNA is TGTGCCAGCAGCGGCCGGGACAGCATAGACTATGGCTACACCTTC. Protein: CASSGRDSIDYGYTF. The full variable domain, completed using reference TRBV14 and TRBJ1-2, is EAGVTQFPSHSVIEKGQTVTLRCDPISGHDNLYWYRRVMGKEIKFLLHFVKESKQDESGMPNNRFLAERTGGTYSTLKVQPAELEDSGVYFCASSGRDSIDYGYTFGSGTRLTVV.

This clonotype was detected a few times. The chain uses TRBV5-1 and TRBJ2-3; 10 nucleotides agree with TRBD2. The CDR3 runs to 18 residues. In germline, CDR1 is SGHRS, CDR2 YFSETQ. J gave up 3 bases and V 2 bases, and 12 bases lay outside the gene matches. The CDR3 DNA reads TGCGCCAGCAGCTTCGGGACTAGCGACCGATGGGCTACAGATACGCAGTATTTT. Protein product: CASSFGTSDRWATDTQYF.

Turning to this clonotype: A junction boundary mismatches the germline segment, possibly from a read error. The chain combines TRBV10-3 with TRBJ2-7; D remains ambiguous. Germline values: CDR1 ENHRY, CDR2 SYGVKD. The CDR3 has 13 residues. CDR3 region: CAINEQRSYEQYF. DNA for the CDR3: TGTGCCATCAATGAGCAGCGCTCCTACGAGCAGTACTTC.

The chain joins TRBV7-2 to TRBJ1-1; 10 positions match TRBD1. V shed 5 bases and J 4 bases; nucleotides not matched to a gene: 7. This CDR3 has 15 residues. Germline CDR1 and CDR2: SGHTA and FQGNSA. As DNA, the CDR3 is TGTGCCAGCAGCCTCACGACAGGGGGCATCACTGAAGCTTTCTTT. It translates to CASSLTTGGITEAFF. Full variable domain (missing parts from reference TRBV7-2 and TRBJ1-1): GAGVSQSPSNKVTEKGKDVELRCDPISGHTALYWYRQSLGQGLEFLIYFQGNSAPDKSGLPSDRFSAERTGGSVSTLTIQRTQQEDSAVYLCASSLTTGGITEAFFGQGTRLTVV.

This CDR3 reads CASSREDSLASTDTQYF. Here the CDR3 DNA reads TGTGCCAGCAGCCGAGAAGACAGTCTCGCTTCGACAGATACGCAGTATTTT. This sequence joins TRBV28 and TRBJ2-3; possibly TRBD1 for D (5 bases). Germline CDR1 and CDR2: MDHEN and SYDVKM. Trimming stripped 6 bases from V and 3 bases from J, with 22 bases between. The CDR3 extends over 17 amino acids.

The J gene is TRBJ2-3, the V gene TRBV30; perhaps TRBD2 as D (6 bases). CDR3 length: 14 residues. Germline CDR1 GTSNPN, CDR2 SVGIG (reference sequence). Trimming cost V 2 bases and J 2 bases, with 11 bases left between them. The CDR3 bases are TGTGCCTGGAGTTACGCGGGGACCACAGATACGCAGTATTTT. As protein: CAWSYAGTTDTQYF.

This sequence joins TRBV7-2 and TRBJ2-3, with 9 bases fitting TRBD2. The germline V gene encodes CDR1 SGHTA and CDR2 FQGNSA. The junction had 16 bases not matched to a gene; V was cut back by 5 bases and J by 1 base. CDR3 size: 19 residues. The CDR3 DNA is TGTGCCAGCAGCCGAGAGGGGAGCGGGAGGCACCTTGGCACAGATACGCAGTATTTT. It translates to CASSREGSGRHLGTDTQYF.

The chain has TRBV20-1 and TRBJ1-2; the match to TRBD1 covers 12 bases. The ends lost 5 bases at V and 8 bases at J; junction bases unmatched: 12. This CDR3 has 15 residues. CDR1 is DFQATT, CDR2 SNEGSKA, per germline (reference sequence). The CDR3 protein is CSAGTRDRGLEGYTF. CDR3 nucleotides: TGCAGTGCTGGGACCCGGGACAGGGGGCTCGAGGGCTACACCTTC.

The table lists this clonotype with a few counts. The V gene is TRBV20-1, the J gene TRBJ1-2; D gene ambiguous. The CDR3 runs to 12 residues. Germline values: CDR1 DFQATT, CDR2 SNEGSKA (reference sequence). Trimming removed 5 bases from V and 8 bases from J, with 15 bases in between. This CDR3 is CSAYGEGGGYTF. The CDR3 region has the DNA TGCAGTGCTTATGGGGAGGGAGGCGGCTACACCTTC.

V and J are TRBV6-2 or TRBV6-3 and TRBJ2-1; no clear D gene. This CDR3 contains 16 residues. Trimming removed 2 bases at V and 0 bases at J, with 11 bases between. Per germline, CDR1 MNHEY and CDR2 SVGEGT. For the CDR3, the DNA is TGTGCCAGCAGTTACCCGAGAATAAGCTCCTACAATGAGCAGTTCTTC. As protein: CASSYPRISSYNEQFF.

This clonotype has a handful of counts. V and J are TRBV7-9 and TRBJ1-2, with D unresolved. From germline, CDR1 is SEHNR and CDR2 FQNEAQ (reference sequence). The CDR3 is 12 amino acids. V lost 6 bases to trimming and J lost 5 bases, with 10 bases between them. CDR3 region: CASRPRRYGYTF. DNA of the CDR3: TGTGCCAGCAGGCCCCGTCGTTATGGCTACACCTTC.

The CDR3 DNA reads TGTGCCAGCAGCCAGCAGGCAGGAATAGGACAGCCCCAGCATTTT. Its protein is CASSQQAGIGQPQHF. This chain joins TRBV3-1 and TRBJ1-5; D not certain. Per germline, CDR1 LGHDT and CDR2 YNNKEL (reference sequence). Deletions cut 3 bases from V and 7 bases from J, with 16 bases between. CDR3 size: 15 residues.

The rearrangement links TRBV20-1 to TRBJ2-5, with 8 bases fitting TRBD2. This CDR3 has 15 amino acids. The ends lost 5 bases at V and 4 bases at J; junction bases unmatched: 12. The germline CDR1 and CDR2 sequences are DFQATT and SNEGSKA (reference sequence). CDR3 loop: CSAPQLARGGETQYF. The CDR3 DNA follows: TGCAGTGCTCCTCAACTAGCCCGGGGGGGAGAGACCCAGTACTTC.

There are a few counts of this clonotype. CDR3: CASSEPATEQFF. Written as DNA, the CDR3 is TGTGCCAGCAGTGAACCCGCAACTGAGCAGTTCTTC. The chain has TRBV25-1 and TRBJ2-1; no clear D gene. V lost 2 bases and J 9 bases, leaving 8 bases between the germline ends. This CDR3 has 12 residues. Looked up from germline, CDR1 is MGHDK and CDR2 is SYGVNS.

This clonotype was seen more than once but under ten times. The chain links TRBV24-1 to TRBJ2-3; D is unclear. The germline CDR1 and CDR2 sequences are KGHDR and SFDVKD. The CDR3 extends over 15 amino acids. Deletions cut 3 bases from V and 2 bases from J, with 11 bases between. CDR3 sequence: CATSDPGPNTDTQYF. The CDR3 bases are TGTGCCACCAGTGATCCCGGACCGAACACAGATACGCAGTATTTT.

This clonotype was counted a few times. CDR3 residues: CASSVSPGGANEKLFF. The CDR3, as DNA: TGTGCCAGCAGCGTATCCCCAGGGGGGGCTAATGAAAAACTGTTTTTT. The chain employs TRBV9 and TRBJ1-4; 7 bases are a match to TRBD1. The V and J ends lost 1 base and 3 bases, in that order; junction bases with no gene match: 6. In germline, CDR1 is SGDLS, CDR2 YYNGEE. The CDR3 extends over 16 amino acids.

This clonotype appeared a few times. The V call is TRBV5-1, the J call TRBJ2-7, with D maybe TRBD1 (5 bases). With 8 bases removed from V and 0 bases from J, the gap between germline ends came to 24 bases. There are 17 residues in the CDR3. The germline gives CDR1 SGHRS, CDR2 YFSETQ. The CDR3 coding sequence is TGCGCCAGTAGTCCGATCGGGCCCGAGACAGTCTCCTACGAGCAGTACTTC. Amino acid sequence: CASSPIGPETVSYEQYF.